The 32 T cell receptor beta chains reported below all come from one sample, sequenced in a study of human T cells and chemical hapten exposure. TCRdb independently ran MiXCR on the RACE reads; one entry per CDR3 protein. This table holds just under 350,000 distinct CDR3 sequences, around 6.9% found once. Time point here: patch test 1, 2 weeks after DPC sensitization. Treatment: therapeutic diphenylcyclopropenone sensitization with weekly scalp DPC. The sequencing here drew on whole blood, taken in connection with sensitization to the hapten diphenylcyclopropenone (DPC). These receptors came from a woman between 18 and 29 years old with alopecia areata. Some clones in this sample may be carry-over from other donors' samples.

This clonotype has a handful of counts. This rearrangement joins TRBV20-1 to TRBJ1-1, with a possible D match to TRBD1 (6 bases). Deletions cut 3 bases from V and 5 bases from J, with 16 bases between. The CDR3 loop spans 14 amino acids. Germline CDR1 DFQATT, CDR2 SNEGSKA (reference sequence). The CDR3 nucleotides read TGCAGTGCTAGCTCAGGGGCGAAAGGGACTGAAGCTTTCTTT. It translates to CSASSGAKGTEAFF.

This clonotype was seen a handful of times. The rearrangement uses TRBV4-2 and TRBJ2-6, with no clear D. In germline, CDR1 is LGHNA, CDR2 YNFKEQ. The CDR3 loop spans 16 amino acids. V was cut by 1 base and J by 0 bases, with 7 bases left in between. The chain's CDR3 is CASSQALTSGANVLTF. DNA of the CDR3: TGTGCCAGCAGCCAAGCCCTTACCTCTGGGGCCAACGTCCTGACTTTC.

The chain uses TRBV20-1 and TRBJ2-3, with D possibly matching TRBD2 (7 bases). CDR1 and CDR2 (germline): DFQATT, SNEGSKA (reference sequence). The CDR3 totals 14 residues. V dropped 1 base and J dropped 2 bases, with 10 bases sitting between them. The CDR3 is CSARVGGATDTQYF. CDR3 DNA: TGCAGTGCTAGAGTTGGGGGGGCCACAGATACGCAGTATTTT.

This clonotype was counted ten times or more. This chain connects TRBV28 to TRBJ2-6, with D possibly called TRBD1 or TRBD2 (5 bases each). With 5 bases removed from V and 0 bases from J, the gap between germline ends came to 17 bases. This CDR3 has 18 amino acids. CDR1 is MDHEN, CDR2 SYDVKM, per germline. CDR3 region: CASSVRRGYNSGANVLTF. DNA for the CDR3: TGTGCCAGCAGTGTCCGACGGGGCTACAACTCTGGGGCCAACGTCCTGACTTTC.

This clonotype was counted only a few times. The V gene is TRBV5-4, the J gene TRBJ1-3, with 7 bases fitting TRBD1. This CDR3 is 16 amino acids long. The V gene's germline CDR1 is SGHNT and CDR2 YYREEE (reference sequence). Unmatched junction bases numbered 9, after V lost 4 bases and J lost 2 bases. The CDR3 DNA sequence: TGTGCCAGCAGCGGAGACTTGACAGGGACTGGAAACACCATATATTTT. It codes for CASSGDLTGTGNTIYF.

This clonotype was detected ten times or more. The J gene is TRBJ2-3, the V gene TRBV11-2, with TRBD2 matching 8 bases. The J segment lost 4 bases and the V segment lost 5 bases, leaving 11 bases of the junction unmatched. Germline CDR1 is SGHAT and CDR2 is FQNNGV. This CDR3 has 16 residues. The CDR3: CASSNSGAGGADTQYF. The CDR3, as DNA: TGTGCCAGCAGCAACTCTGGGGCGGGGGGAGCAGATACGCAGTATTTT.

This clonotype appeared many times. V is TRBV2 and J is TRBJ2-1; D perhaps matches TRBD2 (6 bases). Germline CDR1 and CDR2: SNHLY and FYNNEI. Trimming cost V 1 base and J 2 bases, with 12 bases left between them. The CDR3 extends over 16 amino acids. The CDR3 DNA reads TGTGCCAGCAGTGAAGGACTAGGCATCACCTACAATGAGCAGTTCTTC. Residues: CASSEGLGITYNEQFF.

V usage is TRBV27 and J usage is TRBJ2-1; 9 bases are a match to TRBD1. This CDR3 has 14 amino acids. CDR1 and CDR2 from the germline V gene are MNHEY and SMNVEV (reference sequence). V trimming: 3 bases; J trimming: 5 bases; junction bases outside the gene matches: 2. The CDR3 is CASSFGQGNNEQFF. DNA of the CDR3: TGTGCCAGCAGTTTTGGACAGGGGAACAATGAGCAGTTCTTC.

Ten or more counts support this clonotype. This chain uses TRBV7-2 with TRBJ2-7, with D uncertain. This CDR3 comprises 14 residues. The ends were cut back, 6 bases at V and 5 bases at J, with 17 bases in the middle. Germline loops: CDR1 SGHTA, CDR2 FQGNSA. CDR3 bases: TGTGCCAGCAGTCCATCCGGAACGCAGGACGAGCAGTACTTC. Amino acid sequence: CASSPSGTQDEQYF. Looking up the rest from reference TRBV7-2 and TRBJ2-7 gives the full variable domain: GAGVSQSPSNKVTEKGKDVELRCDPISGHTALYWYRQSLGQGLEFLIYFQGNSAPDKSGLPSDRFSAERTGGSVSTLTIQRTQQEDSAVYLCASSPSGTQDEQYFGPGTRLTVT.

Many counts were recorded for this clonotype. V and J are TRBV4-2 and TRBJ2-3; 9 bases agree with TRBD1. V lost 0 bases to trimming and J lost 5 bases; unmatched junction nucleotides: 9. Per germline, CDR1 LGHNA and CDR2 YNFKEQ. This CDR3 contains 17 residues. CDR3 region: CASSQDTGQGMGDTQYF. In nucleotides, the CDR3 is TGTGCCAGCAGCCAAGATACAGGACAGGGGATGGGAGATACGCAGTATTTT.

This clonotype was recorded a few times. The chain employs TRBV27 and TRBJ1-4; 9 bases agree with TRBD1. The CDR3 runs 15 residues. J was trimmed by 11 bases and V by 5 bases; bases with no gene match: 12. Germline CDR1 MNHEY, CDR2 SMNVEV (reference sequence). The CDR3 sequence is CASSPYRDRAKKLFF. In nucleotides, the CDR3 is TGTGCCAGCAGTCCTTACCGGGACAGGGCTAAGAAACTGTTTTTT.

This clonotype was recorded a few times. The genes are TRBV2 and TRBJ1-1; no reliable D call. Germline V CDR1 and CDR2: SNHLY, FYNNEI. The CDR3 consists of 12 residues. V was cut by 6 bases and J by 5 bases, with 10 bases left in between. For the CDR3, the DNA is TGTGCCAGCAGGAGCCTACCTACTGAAGCTTTCTTT. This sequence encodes CASRSLPTEAFF. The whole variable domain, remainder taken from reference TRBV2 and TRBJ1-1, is EPEVTQTPSHQVTQMGQEVILRCVPISNHLYFYWYRQILGQKVEFLVSFYNNEISEKSEIFDDQFSVERPDGSNFTLKIRSTKLEDSAMYFCASRSLPTEAFFGQGTRLTVV.

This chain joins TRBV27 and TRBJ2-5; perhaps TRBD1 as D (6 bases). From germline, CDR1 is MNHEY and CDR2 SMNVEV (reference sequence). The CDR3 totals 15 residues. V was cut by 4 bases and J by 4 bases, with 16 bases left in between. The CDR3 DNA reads TGTGCCAGCAGTTCATTCGGACAGAGCAGAGAGACCCAGTACTTC. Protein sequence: CASSSFGQSRETQYF.

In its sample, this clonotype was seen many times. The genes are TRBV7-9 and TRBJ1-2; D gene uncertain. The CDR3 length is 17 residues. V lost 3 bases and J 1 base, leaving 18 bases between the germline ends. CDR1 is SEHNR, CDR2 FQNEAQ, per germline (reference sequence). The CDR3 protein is CASSLAPAATLNYGYTF. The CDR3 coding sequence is TGTGCCAGCAGCTTGGCCCCTGCGGCCACCCTTAACTATGGCTACACCTTC.

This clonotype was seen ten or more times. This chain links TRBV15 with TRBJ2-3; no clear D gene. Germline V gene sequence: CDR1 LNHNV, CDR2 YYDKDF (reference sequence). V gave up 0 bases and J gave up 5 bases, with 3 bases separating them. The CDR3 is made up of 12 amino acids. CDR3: CATSRDVDTQYF. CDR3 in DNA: TGTGCCACCAGCAGAGATGTAGATACGCAGTATTTT.

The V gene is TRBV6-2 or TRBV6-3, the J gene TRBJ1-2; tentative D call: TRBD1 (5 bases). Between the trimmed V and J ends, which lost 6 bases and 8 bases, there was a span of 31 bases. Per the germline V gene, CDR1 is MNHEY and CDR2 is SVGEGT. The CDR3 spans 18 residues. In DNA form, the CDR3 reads TGTGCCAGCAGAGATCCAGGGTTGACCCCCAGCGGGCCTATGGGCTACACCTTC. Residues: CASRDPGLTPSGPMGYTF.

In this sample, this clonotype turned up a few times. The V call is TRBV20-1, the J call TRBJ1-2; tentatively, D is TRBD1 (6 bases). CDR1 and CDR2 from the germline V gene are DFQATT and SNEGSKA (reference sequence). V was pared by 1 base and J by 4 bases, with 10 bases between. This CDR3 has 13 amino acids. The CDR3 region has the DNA TGCAGTGCTAGAGGGGGACATATCTATGGCTACACCTTC. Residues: CSARGGHIYGYTF.

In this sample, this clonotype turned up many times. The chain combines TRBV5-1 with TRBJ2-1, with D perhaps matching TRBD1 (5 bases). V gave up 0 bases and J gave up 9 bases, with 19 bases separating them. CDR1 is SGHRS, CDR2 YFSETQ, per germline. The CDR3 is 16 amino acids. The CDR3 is CASSLGSAGFRGEQFF. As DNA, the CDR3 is TGCGCCAGCAGCTTGGGTTCCGCAGGGTTTCGAGGTGAGCAGTTCTTC.

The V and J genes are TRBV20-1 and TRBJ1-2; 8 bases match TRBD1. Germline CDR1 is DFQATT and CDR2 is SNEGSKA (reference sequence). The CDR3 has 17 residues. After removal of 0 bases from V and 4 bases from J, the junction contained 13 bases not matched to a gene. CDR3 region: CSARDTNTRGRSYGYTF. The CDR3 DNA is TGCAGTGCTAGAGATACAAATACCAGGGGGCGCTCCTATGGCTACACCTTC.

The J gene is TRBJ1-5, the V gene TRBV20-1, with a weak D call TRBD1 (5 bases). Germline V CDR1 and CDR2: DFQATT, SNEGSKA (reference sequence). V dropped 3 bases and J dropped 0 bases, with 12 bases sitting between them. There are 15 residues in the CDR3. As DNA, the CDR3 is TGCAGTGCTAGTATCGACAGTAATAGCAATCAGCCCCAGCATTTT. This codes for CSASIDSNSNQPQHF.

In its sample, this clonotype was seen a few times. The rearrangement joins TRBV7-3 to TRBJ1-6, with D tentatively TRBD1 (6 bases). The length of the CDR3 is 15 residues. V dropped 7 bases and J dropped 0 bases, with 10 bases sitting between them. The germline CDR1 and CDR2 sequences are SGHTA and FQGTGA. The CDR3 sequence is CASKKDSSYNSPLHF. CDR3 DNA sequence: TGTGCCAGCAAGAAGGACAGCTCCTATAATTCACCCCTCCACTTT.

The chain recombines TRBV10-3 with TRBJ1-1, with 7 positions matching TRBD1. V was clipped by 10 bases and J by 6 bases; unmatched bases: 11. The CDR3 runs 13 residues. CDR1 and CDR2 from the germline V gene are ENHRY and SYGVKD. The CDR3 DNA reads TGTGCCACCCTAGGACAGGAGGGCTCTGAAGCTTTCTTT. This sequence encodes CATLGQEGSEAFF.

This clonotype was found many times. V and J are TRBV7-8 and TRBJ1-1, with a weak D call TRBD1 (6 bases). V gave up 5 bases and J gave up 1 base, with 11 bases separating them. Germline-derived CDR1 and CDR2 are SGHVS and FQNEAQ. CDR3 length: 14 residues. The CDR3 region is CASSLDRRNTEAFF. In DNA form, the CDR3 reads TGTGCCAGCAGCCTCGACAGGCGGAACACTGAAGCTTTCTTT.

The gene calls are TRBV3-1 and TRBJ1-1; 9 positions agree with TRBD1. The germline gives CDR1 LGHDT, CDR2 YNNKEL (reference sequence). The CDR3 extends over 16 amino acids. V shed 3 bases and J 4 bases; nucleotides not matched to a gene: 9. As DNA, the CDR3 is TGTGCCAGCAGCCATCCTTCGGGACAGGGATCCACTGAAGCTTTCTTT. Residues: CASSHPSGQGSTEAFF.

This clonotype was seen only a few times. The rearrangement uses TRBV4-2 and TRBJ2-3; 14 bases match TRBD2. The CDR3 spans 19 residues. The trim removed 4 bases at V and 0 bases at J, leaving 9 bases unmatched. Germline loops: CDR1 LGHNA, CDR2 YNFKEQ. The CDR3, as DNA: TGTGCCAGCAGCCCCCGGACTAGCGGGGGGCTGGGAAGCACAGATACGCAGTATTTT. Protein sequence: CASSPRTSGGLGSTDTQYF.

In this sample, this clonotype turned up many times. The CDR3 region has the DNA TGTGCCAGCAGTTCCCTGCTAGCGGGGGCGGGCACCGGGGAGCTGTTTTTT. This gives the protein CASSSLLAGAGTGELFF. V and J are TRBV27 and TRBJ2-2, with TRBD2 matching 10 bases. The CDR3 extends over 17 amino acids. With 4 bases clipped from V and 4 bases from J, the junction kept 9 bases outside the gene matches. Germline-derived CDR1 and CDR2 are MNHEY and SMNVEV (reference sequence).

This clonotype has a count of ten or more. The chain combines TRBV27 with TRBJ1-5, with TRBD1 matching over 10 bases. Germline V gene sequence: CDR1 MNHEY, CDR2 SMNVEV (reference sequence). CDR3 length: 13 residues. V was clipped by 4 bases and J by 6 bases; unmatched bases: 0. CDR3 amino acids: CASSWDRGQPQHF. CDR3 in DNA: TGTGCCAGCAGTTGGGACAGGGGTCAGCCCCAGCATTTT.

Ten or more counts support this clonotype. The CDR3: CASTWGLAERSSYNEQFF. The CDR3 DNA sequence: TGTGCCAGCACCTGGGGACTAGCGGAAAGGAGCTCCTACAATGAGCAGTTCTTC. The chain couples TRBV21-1 to TRBJ2-1; the DNA was not compared with TRBD2, the D call given in the table. TRBV21-1 constitutes a pseudogene. The CDR3 sequence is 18 residues long.

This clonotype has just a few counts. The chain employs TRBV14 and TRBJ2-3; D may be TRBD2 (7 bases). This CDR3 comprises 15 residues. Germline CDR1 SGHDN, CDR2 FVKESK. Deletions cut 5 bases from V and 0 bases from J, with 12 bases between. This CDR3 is CASSRGRASTDTQYF. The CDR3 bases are TGTGCCAGCAGCAGGGGGAGGGCCAGCACAGATACGCAGTATTTT.

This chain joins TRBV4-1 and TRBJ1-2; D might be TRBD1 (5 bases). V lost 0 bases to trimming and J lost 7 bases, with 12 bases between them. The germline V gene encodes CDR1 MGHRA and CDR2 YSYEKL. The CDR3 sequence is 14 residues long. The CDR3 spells CASSQDGAISGYTF. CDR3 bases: TGCGCCAGCAGCCAAGATGGGGCGATCTCTGGCTACACCTTC.

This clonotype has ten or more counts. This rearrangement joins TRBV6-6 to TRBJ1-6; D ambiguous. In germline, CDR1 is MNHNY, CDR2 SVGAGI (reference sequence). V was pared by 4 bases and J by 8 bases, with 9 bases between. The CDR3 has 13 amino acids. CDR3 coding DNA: TGTGCCAGCAGTTTCGGGGTGGATTCACCCCTCCACTTT. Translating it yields CASSFGVDSPLHF.

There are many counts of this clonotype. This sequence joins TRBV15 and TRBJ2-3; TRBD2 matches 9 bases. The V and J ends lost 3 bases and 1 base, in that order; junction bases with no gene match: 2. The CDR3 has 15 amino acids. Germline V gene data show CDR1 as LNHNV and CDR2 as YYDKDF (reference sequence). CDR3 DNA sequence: TGTGCCACCAGCAGGGAGCGGGGGGGCACAGATACGCAGTATTTT. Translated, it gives CATSRERGGTDTQYF.